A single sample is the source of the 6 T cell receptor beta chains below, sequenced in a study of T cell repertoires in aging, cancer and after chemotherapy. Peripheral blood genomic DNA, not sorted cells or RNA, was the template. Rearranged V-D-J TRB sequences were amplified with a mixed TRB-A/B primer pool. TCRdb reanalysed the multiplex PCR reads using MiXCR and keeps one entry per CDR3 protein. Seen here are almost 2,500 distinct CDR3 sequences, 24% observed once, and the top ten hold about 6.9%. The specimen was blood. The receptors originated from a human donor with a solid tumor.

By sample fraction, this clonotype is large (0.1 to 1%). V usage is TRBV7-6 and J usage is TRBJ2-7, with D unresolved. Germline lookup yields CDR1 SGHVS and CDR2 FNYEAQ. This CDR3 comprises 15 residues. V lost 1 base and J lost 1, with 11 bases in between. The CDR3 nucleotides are TGTGCCAGCAGCTTAGGCACAACGGTATCCTACGAGCAGTACTTC. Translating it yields CASSLGTTVSYEQYF.

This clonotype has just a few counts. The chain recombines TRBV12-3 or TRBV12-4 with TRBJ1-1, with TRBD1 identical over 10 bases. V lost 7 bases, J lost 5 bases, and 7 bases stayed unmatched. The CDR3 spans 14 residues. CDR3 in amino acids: CASIATGGWTEAFF. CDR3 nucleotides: TGTGCCAGCATTGCGACAGGGGGCTGGACTGAAGCTTTCTTT.

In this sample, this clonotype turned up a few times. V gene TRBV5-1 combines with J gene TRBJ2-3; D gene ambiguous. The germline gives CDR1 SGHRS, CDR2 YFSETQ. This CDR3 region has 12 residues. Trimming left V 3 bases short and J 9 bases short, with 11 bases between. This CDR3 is CASSSDIGTQYF. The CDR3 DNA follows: TGCGCCAGCAGCTCCGACATCGGAACGCAGTATTTT.

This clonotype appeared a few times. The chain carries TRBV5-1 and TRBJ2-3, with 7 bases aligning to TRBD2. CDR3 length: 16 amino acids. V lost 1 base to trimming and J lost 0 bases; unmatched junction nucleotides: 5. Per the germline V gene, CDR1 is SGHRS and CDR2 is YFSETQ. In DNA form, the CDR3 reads TGCGCCAGCAGCTTGACGGGGACTATTAGCACAGATACGCAGTATTTT. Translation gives CASSLTGTISTDTQYF.

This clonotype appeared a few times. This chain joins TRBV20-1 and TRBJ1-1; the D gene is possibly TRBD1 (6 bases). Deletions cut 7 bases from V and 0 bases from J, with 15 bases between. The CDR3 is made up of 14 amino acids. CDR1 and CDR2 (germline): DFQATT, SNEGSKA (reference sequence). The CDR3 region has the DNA TGCAGTGTTCCATTGGGGGCACTGAACACTGAAGCTTTCTTT. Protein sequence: CSVPLGALNTEAFF.

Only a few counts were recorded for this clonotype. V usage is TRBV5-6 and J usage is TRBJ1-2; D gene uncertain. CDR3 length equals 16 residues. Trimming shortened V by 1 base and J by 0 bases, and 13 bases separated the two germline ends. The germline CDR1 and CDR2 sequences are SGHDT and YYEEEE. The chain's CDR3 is CASSLSPEGSNYGYTF. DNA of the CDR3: TGTGCCAGCAGCTTGAGCCCCGAGGGATCTAACTATGGCTACACCTTC.